This TCR beta chain is from a study of blood T cell repertoires in COVID-19. Across the study: Whether acute or convalescent, the COVID-19 samples came from the United States, Italy and Spain.

The Seattle patients, enrolled during active infection, were followed longitudinally. Sequencing used immunoSEQ multiplex PCR; TCRdb keeps in-frame clones, though not all of them. The repertoire holds 270,000 or so clones, with around 90% as singletons. V was pared by 3 bases and J by 4 bases, with 10 bases between. Germline CDR1 SGHRS, CDR2 YFSETQ. The CDR3 length is 13 residues. The chain combines TRBV5-1 with TRBJ2-5; D perhaps matches TRBD1 (5 bases). This TCR derives from a woman aged 60-70 years with COVID-19, enrolled during active disease. Material for sequencing was peripheral blood. Written as DNA, the CDR3 is TGCGCCAGCAGCTCTTCAGGGTTAGAGACCCAGTACTTC. This gives the protein CASSSSGLETQYF.